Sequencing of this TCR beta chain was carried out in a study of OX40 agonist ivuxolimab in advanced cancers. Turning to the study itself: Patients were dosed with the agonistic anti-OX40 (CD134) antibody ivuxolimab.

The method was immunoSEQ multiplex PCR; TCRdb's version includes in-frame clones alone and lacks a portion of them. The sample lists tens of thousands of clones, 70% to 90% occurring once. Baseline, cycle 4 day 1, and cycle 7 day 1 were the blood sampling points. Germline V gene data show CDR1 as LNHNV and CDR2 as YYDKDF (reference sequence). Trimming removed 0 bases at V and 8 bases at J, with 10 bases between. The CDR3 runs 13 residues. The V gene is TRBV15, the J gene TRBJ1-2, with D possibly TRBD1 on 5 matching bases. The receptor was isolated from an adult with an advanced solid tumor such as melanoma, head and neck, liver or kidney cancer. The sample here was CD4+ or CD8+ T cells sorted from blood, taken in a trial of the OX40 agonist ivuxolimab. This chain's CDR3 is CATSRDRGGGYTF. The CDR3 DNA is TGTGCCACCAGCAGAGATCGCGGGGGAGGCTACACCTTC.